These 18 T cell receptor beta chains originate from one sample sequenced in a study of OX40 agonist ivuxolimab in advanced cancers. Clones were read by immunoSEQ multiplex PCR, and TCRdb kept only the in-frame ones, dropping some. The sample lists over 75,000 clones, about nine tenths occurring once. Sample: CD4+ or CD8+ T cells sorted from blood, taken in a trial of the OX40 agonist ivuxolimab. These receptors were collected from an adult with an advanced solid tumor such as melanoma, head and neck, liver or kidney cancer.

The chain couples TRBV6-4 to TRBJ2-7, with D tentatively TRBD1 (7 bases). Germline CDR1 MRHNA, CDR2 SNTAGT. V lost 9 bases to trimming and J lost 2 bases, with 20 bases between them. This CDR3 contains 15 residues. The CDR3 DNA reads TGTGCCAGTGGTCAAGGGCGGGACAGTACCTACGAGCAGTACTTC. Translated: CASGQGRDSTYEQYF.

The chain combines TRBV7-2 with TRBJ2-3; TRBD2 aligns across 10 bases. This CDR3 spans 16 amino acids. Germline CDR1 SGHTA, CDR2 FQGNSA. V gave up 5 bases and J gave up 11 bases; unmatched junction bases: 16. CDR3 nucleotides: TGTGCCAGCAGCCATAGGACTAGCGGACCTGGGTGGGGGCAGTATTTT. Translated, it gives CASSHRTSGPGWGQYF.

This CDR3 reads CASTTGGGNMNTEAFF. The DNA for the CDR3 is TGTGCCAGCACCACAGGGGGGGGCAACATGAACACTGAAGCTTTCTTT. V usage is TRBV2 and J usage is TRBJ1-1; TRBD1 aligns across 8 bases. There are 16 residues in the CDR3. The V gene end was trimmed by 7 bases and the J gene end by 0 bases; junction bases not matched to a gene: 10. CDR1 and CDR2 from the germline V gene are SNHLY and FYNNEI.

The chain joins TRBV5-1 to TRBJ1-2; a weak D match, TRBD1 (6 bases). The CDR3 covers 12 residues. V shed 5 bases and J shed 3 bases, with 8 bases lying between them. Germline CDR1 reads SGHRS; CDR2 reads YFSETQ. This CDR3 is CASSRGDYGYTF. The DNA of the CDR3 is TGCGCCAGCAGTAGGGGGGACTATGGCTACACCTTC.

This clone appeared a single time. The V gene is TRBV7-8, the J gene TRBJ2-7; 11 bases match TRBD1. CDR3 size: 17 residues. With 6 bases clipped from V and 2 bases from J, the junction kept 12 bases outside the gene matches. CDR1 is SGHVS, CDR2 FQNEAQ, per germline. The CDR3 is CASSALGGTGGTYEQYF. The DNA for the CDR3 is TGTGCCAGCAGTGCCCTCGGTGGGACAGGGGGAACCTACGAGCAGTACTTC.

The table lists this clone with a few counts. The CDR3 reads CASSLLSPAFF. DNA of the CDR3: TGTGCCAGCAGCTTATTAAGTCCGGCTTTCTTT. V is TRBV7-9 and J is TRBJ1-1; D call uncertain. Germline CDR1 reads SEHNR; CDR2 reads FQNEAQ (reference sequence). V lost 2 bases, J lost 11 bases, and 9 bases lay in between. The CDR3 contains 11 residues.

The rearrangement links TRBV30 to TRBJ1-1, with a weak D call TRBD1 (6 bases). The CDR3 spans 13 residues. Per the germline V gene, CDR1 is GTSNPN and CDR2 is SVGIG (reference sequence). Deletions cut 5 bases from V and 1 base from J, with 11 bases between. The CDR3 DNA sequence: TGTGCCTGGGCCCGGGACACGAACACTGAAGCTTTCTTT. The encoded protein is CAWARDTNTEAFF. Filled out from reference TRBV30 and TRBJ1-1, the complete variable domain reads SQTIHQWPATLVQPVGSPLSLECTVEGTSNPNLYWYRQAAGRGLQLLFYSVGIGQISSEVPQNLSASRPQDRQFILSSKKLLLSDSGFYLCAWARDTNTEAFFGQGTRLTVV.

CDR3 amino acids: CASSMGRTSGANVLTF. CDR3 nucleotides: TGTGCCAGTAGTATGGGACGGACGTCTGGGGCCAACGTCCTGACTTTC. The gene calls are TRBV19 and TRBJ2-6, with D perhaps TRBD1 or TRBD2 (5 bases each). Germline V gene sequence: CDR1 LNHDA, CDR2 SQIVND (reference sequence). The length of the CDR3 is 16 residues. V was clipped by 3 bases and J by 1 base, with 10 bases between them.

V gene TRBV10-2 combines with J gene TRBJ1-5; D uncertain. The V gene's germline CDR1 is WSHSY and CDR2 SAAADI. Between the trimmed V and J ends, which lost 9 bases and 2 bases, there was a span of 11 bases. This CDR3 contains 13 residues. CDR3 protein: CASTVARNQPQHF. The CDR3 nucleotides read TGCGCCAGTACGGTCGCCCGCAATCAGCCCCAGCATTTT.

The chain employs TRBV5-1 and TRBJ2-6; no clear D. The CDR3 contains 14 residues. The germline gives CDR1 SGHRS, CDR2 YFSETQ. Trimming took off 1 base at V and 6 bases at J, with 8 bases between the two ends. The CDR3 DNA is TGCGCCAGCAGCTTGACTTCCCCGGCCAACGTCCTGACTTTC. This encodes CASSLTSPANVLTF.

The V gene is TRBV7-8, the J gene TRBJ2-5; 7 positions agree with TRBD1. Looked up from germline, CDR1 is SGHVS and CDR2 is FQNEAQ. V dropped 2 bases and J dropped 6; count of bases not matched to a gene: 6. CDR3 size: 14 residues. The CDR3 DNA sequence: TGTGCCAGCAGCTTAAACAGGGGCGGACAGACCCAGTACTTC. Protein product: CASSLNRGGQTQYF.

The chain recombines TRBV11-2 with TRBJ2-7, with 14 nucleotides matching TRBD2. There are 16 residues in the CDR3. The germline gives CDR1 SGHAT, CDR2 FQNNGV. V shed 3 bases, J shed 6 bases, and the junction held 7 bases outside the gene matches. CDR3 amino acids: CASSFSQTSGRGEQYF. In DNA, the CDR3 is TGTGCCAGCAGCTTTTCCCAGACTAGCGGGAGGGGCGAGCAGTACTTC.

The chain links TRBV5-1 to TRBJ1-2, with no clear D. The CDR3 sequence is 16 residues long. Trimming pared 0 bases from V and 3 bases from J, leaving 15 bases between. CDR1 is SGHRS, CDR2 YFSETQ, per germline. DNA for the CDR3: TGCGCCAGCAGCTTGGGGCCTGTAGGGCTCGACTATGGCTACACCTTC. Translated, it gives CASSLGPVGLDYGYTF.

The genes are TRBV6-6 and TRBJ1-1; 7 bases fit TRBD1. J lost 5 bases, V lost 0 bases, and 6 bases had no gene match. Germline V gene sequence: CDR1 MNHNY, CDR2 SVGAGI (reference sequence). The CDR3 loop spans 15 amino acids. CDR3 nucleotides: TGTGCCAGCAGTTACTCGTACAGGGGAGGGACTGAAGCTTTCTTT. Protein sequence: CASSYSYRGGTEAFF.

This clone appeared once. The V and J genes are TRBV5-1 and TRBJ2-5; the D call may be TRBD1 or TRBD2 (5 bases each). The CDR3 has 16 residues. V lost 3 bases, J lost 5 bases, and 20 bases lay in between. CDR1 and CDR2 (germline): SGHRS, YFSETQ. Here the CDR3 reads CASSSGSTGTSETQYF. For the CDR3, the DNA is TGCGCCAGCAGCTCGGGTTCCACGGGGACGTCGGAGACCCAGTACTTC.

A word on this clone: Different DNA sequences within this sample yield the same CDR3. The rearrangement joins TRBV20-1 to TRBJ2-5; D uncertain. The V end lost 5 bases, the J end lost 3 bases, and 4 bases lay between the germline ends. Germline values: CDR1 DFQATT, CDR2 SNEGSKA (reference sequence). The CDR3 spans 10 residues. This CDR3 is CSAYKETQYF. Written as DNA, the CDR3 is TGCAGTGCTTATAAAGAGACCCAGTACTTC.

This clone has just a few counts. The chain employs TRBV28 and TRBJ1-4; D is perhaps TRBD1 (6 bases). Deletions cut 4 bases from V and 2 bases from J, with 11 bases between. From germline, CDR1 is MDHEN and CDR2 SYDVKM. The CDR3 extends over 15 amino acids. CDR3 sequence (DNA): TGTGCCAGCAGTTCCGGGGGCGAGACTAATGAAAAACTGTTTTTT. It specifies CASSSGGETNEKLFF. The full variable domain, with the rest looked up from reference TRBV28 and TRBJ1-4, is DVKVTQSSRYLVKRTGEKVFLECVQDMDHENMFWYRQDPGLGLRLIYFSYDVKMKEKGDIPEGYSVSREKKERFSLILESASTNQTSMYLCASSSGGETNEKLFFGSGTQLSVL.

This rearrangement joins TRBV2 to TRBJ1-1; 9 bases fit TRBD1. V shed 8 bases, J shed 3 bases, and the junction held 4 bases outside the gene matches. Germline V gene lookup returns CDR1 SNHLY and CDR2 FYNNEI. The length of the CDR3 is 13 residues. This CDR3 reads CASRTGEYTEAFF. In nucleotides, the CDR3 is TGTGCCAGCCGGACAGGGGAGTACACTGAAGCTTTCTTT.